The 29 T cell receptor beta chains below come from one sample, sequenced in a study of cytomegalovirus exposure and HLA in healthy donors. 13 Jbeta primers and 60 Vbeta primers were used for the PCR. The method was immunoSEQ multiplex PCR; TCRdb's version includes in-frame clones alone and lacks a portion of them. The data contain approximately 200,000 clones, 75% to 90% of them singletons. Material for sequencing was PBMCs. The origin of the receptors is a woman between 50 and 59 years old in good health and CMV-seropositive.

In its sample, this clone was seen a few times. The chain is built from TRBV6-1 and TRBJ1-5; 7 positions match TRBD1. Germline CDR1 MNHNS, CDR2 SASEGT. Germline trimming cut 7 bases from V and 16 bases from J; bases unmatched to any gene: 19. The CDR3 loop spans 14 amino acids. The CDR3 DNA sequence: TGTGCCAGCACCAAAGCAGGGACAGTTATAAGTTTTCATTTT. It codes for CASTKAGTVISFHF.

Written as DNA, the CDR3 is TGTGCCAGCAGTCCTTTACTAGCCGGCGAGACCCAGTACTTC. Protein sequence: CASSPLLAGETQYF. The genes are TRBV27 and TRBJ2-5, with D perhaps matching TRBD2 (6 bases). Germline lookup yields CDR1 MNHEY and CDR2 SMNVEV (reference sequence). The CDR3 has 14 amino acids. V shed 5 bases and J shed 5 bases, with 15 bases lying between them.

This clone was counted a single time. The genes are TRBV11-2 and TRBJ2-3; 10 bases agree with TRBD2. Germline V gene data show CDR1 as SGHAT and CDR2 as FQNNGV. This CDR3 has 15 residues. The V segment lost 3 bases and the J segment 1 base; nucleotides outside the gene matches: 1. The CDR3 DNA is TGTGCCAGCAGCTTTACTAGCGGGGGCACAGATACGCAGTATTTT. Protein product: CASSFTSGGTDTQYF.

The CDR3: CASSRGSGATSSYNEQFF. The CDR3 DNA is TGTGCCAGCTCCCGGGGTAGCGGGGCCACGAGCTCCTACAATGAGCAGTTCTTC. This sequence joins TRBV18 and TRBJ2-1; 8 nucleotides line up with TRBD2. This CDR3 comprises 18 residues. The J segment lost 0 bases and the V segment lost 6 bases, leaving 13 bases of the junction unmatched. The germline CDR1 and CDR2 sequences are KGHSH and LQKENI.

This chain uses TRBV11-2 with TRBJ2-2; D remains unclear. Trimming took 1 base from V and 4 from J, leaving 7 bases between them. The CDR3 spans 14 residues. The germline V gene encodes CDR1 SGHAT and CDR2 FQNNGV. CDR3 nucleotide sequence: TGTGCCAGCAGCTTAGGCAGGCGCACCGGGGAGCTGTTTTTT. Protein sequence: CASSLGRRTGELFF.

V and J are TRBV28 and TRBJ2-5, with 10 bases matching TRBD2. The end of the DNA fits TRBJ2-7 better, so the J call may be wrong. The CDR3 extends over 15 amino acids. The germline CDR1 and CDR2 sequences are MDHEN and SYDVKM. DNA of the CDR3: TGTGCCAGCAGTTCTATAGCGGGGGGTTTCTACGAGCAGTACTTC. Amino acids: CASSSIAGGFYEQYF.

This chain uses TRBV11-2 with TRBJ1-3; possibly TRBD1 for D (6 bases). Germline V gene sequence: CDR1 SGHAT, CDR2 FQNNGV. Trimming removed 1 base at V and 2 bases at J, with 12 bases between. CDR3 size: 16 residues. The DNA of the CDR3 is TGTGCCAGCAGCTTAGCACCGAACAGGGCTGGAAACACCATATATTTT. Translating gives CASSLAPNRAGNTIYF.

J is TRBJ2-3 and V is TRBV6-1; 8 bases match TRBD1. The V gene end was trimmed by 2 bases and the J gene end by 0 bases; junction bases not matched to a gene: 1. This CDR3 comprises 15 residues. CDR1 is MNHNS and CDR2 is SASEGT in the germline V gene. For the CDR3, the DNA is TGTGCCAGCAGTGAACAGGGGGCGAGCACAGATACGCAGTATTTT. Residues: CASSEQGASTDTQYF.

This clone was recorded only once. The chain joins TRBV7-9 to TRBJ2-5; 12 bases match TRBD2. The CDR3 runs to 15 residues. Germline CDR1 and CDR2: SEHNR and FQNEAQ (reference sequence). Trimming removed 2 bases from V and 5 bases from J; junction bases left unmatched: 3. The CDR3 coding sequence is TGTGCCAGCAGCTTAAGACTAGCGGGAGTGGAGACCCAGTACTTC. It is translated as CASSLRLAGVETQYF.

The CDR3 coding sequence is TGTGCCAGCAGCCGAGGGCGCAGGGGTGGGCTAGCGGGAGTCACAGATACGCAGTATTTT. Translated, it gives CASSRGRRGGLAGVTDTQYF. The chain employs TRBV27 and TRBJ2-3; 10 nucleotides agree with TRBD2. After removal of 6 bases from V and 2 bases from J, the junction contained 20 bases not matched to a gene. This CDR3 has 20 residues. Germline V gene lookup returns CDR1 MNHEY and CDR2 SMNVEV (reference sequence).

The genes are TRBV2 and TRBJ1-4; 7 nucleotides align to TRBD1. CDR1 SNHLY and CDR2 FYNNEI come from the germline V gene. V dropped 5 bases and J dropped 15; count of bases not matched to a gene: 21. This CDR3 comprises 16 residues. The CDR3 region has the DNA TGTGCCAGCAGTCCCGAGTCCGGGACAGCCAGCATGAGGATGTTTTTT. The encoded protein is CASSPESGTASMRMFF.

The rearrangement links TRBV30 to TRBJ1-6; D not certain. Germline V lookup: CDR1 GTSNPN, CDR2 SVGIG (reference sequence). CDR3 size: 12 residues. V lost 0 bases and J 10 bases, leaving 7 bases between the germline ends. This CDR3 is CAWSVSKSPLHF. DNA of the CDR3: TGTGCCTGGAGTGTATCTAAATCACCCCTCCACTTT.

This clone was seen just once. The chain joins TRBV25-1 to TRBJ2-4, with TRBD1 matching 8 bases. This CDR3 has 15 amino acids. Trimming took 3 bases from V and 6 from J; bases not matched to a gene: 7. The germline V gene has CDR1 MGHDK and CDR2 SYGVNS. The CDR3 DNA reads TGTGCCAGCAGTGATCGCAGGGGGCCGCTAAACATTCAGTACTTC. It is translated as CASSDRRGPLNIQYF.

The table lists this clone with a few counts. V gene TRBV13 combines with J gene TRBJ2-5; TRBD2 aligns across 9 bases. Unmatched junction bases numbered 12, after V lost 6 bases and J lost 1 base. This CDR3 region has 17 residues. The germline V gene encodes CDR1 PRHDT and CDR2 FYEKMQ (reference sequence). The CDR3 DNA reads as TGTGCCAGCAGTCGCCGCGGGGGGGGAGACTTCCAAGAGACCCAGTACTTC. This sequence encodes CASSRRGGGDFQETQYF.

This clone was counted only a few times. The chain uses TRBV15 and TRBJ2-7, with 8 positions matching TRBD2. Germline V gives CDR1 LNHNV, CDR2 YYDKDF (reference sequence). The CDR3 loop spans 17 amino acids. V trimming: 1 base; J trimming: 5 bases; junction bases outside the gene matches: 13. CDR3 loop: CATSRGIGRAGVNEQYF. The CDR3 bases are TGTGCCACCAGCAGAGGGATAGGGAGAGCGGGAGTAAACGAGCAGTACTTC.

The chain links TRBV7-2 to TRBJ2-5, with 8 bases aligning to TRBD2. J lost 3 bases, V lost 5 bases, and 8 bases had no gene match. Germline V gene lookup returns CDR1 SGHTA and CDR2 FQGNSA. The CDR3 consists of 15 residues. The CDR3 sequence: CASSIRLAIKETQYF. The CDR3 nucleotides are TGTGCCAGCAGCATACGACTAGCGATCAAAGAGACCCAGTACTTC.

This clone was observed once. The rearrangement links TRBV2 to TRBJ2-5, with 10 bases that match TRBD2. V lost 6 bases and J lost 4; bases outside the gene matches: 8. The CDR3 is 15 amino acids. Germline-derived CDR1 and CDR2 are SNHLY and FYNNEI. In nucleotides, the CDR3 is TGTGCCAGCAGCGGTAGCGGGGGGCGGGGAGAGACCCAGTACTTC. Its protein product is CASSGSGGRGETQYF.

This clone was found a few times. The chain joins TRBV10-3 to TRBJ1-2; TRBD1 matches at 10 bases. Germline CDR1 and CDR2: ENHRY and SYGVKD. The CDR3 runs 14 residues. Trimming at V came to 4 bases and at J to 4 bases, leaving 3 bases not matched to a gene. In DNA, the CDR3 is TGTGCCATCAGTGGGGGACAGGGGAGCTATGGCTACACCTTC. Translating it yields CAISGGQGSYGYTF.

This clone was recorded only once. This chain joins TRBV10-3 and TRBJ1-1; a possible D gene is TRBD1 (5 bases). The CDR3 covers 14 residues. The germline V gene has CDR1 ENHRY and CDR2 SYGVKD. Trimming left V 5 bases short and J 2 bases short, with 12 bases between. CDR3: CAISQGEANTEAFF. CDR3 in DNA: TGTGCCATCAGTCAGGGTGAGGCAAACACTGAAGCTTTCTTT.

The chain carries TRBV18 and TRBJ2-1, with 12 bases aligning to TRBD2. This CDR3 has 15 residues. Germline V lookup: CDR1 KGHSH, CDR2 LQKENI. The junction had 9 bases not matched to a gene; V was cut back by 5 bases and J by 10 bases. This CDR3 is CASSLRLAGDPEQFF. The CDR3 nucleotides are TGTGCCAGCTCATTACGACTAGCGGGAGACCCAGAGCAGTTCTTC.

The J gene is TRBJ2-7, the V gene TRBV10-3; maybe TRBD1 (6 bases). Germline CDR1 and CDR2: ENHRY and SYGVKD. Trimming removed 8 bases from V and 3 bases from J, with 17 bases in between. The CDR3 runs to 14 residues. CDR3 amino acids: CAIGSGTPNYEQYF. The CDR3, as DNA: TGTGCCATCGGCTCCGGGACACCTAACTACGAGCAGTACTTC.

V usage is TRBV28 and J usage is TRBJ2-2; tentatively, D is TRBD1 (6 bases). From germline, CDR1 is MDHEN and CDR2 SYDVKM. Trimming stripped 2 bases from V and 6 bases from J, with 10 bases between. This CDR3 is built from 14 residues. CDR3 region: CASSLRGGSGELFF. DNA of the CDR3: TGTGCCAGCAGTTTAAGAGGGGGATCCGGGGAGCTGTTTTTT.

The gene calls are TRBV5-5 and TRBJ2-3, with TRBD2 identical over 7 bases. V gave up 0 bases and J gave up 1 base; unmatched junction bases: 8. The CDR3 sequence is 17 residues long. Germline CDR1 SGHKS, CDR2 YYEKEE (reference sequence). The CDR3 protein is CASSLARGSGRTDTQYF. CDR3 bases: TGTGCCAGCAGCTTGGCCCGGGGTAGCGGGCGCACAGATACGCAGTATTTT.

V usage is TRBV4-3 and J usage is TRBJ2-3, with 8 nucleotides matching TRBD2. V shed 1 base and J 4 bases; nucleotides not matched to a gene: 4. Germline V gene lookup returns CDR1 LGHNA and CDR2 YSLEER. The CDR3 extends over 15 amino acids. CDR3 nucleotides: TGCGCCAGCAGCCAAGCCCTAGCGGGCCCAGATACGCAGTATTTT. It translates to CASSQALAGPDTQYF.

The gene calls are TRBV6-5 and TRBJ2-7, with TRBD2 matching 11 bases. CDR3 length: 14 amino acids. Germline CDR1 MNHEY, CDR2 SVGAGI. V lost 6 bases to trimming and J lost 5 bases; unmatched junction nucleotides: 6. The CDR3, as DNA: TGTGCCAGCAGACATAGCGGGGGGGCTGACGAGCAGTACTTC. It encodes CASRHSGGADEQYF.

This chain uses TRBV5-1 with TRBJ1-1, with 7 bases fitting TRBD1. Trimming at V came to 0 bases and at J to 0 bases, leaving 8 bases not matched to a gene. The germline gives CDR1 SGHRS, CDR2 YFSETQ. This CDR3 contains 17 residues. CDR3: CASSLASGRGVNTEAFF. CDR3 coding DNA: TGCGCCAGCAGCTTGGCCAGTGGCAGGGGGGTGAACACTGAAGCTTTCTTT.

V is TRBV14 and J is TRBJ2-7; TRBD1 matches at 8 bases. Germline trimming cut 1 base from V and 6 bases from J; bases unmatched to any gene: 2. The germline V gene encodes CDR1 SGHDN and CDR2 FVKESK. The CDR3 runs 13 residues. The CDR3: CASSQGTGGEQYF. Here the CDR3 DNA reads TGTGCCAGCAGCCAAGGCACAGGGGGCGAGCAGTACTTC.

The chain carries TRBV5-1 and TRBJ1-1; tentative D call: TRBD1 (6 bases). Germline CDR1 is SGHRS and CDR2 is YFSETQ. The V gene lost 4 bases and the J gene lost 1 base, with 20 bases spanning the gap. There are 17 residues in the CDR3. CDR3 sequence reads: CASSILSGGRSNTEAFF. DNA for the CDR3: TGCGCCAGCAGCATACTCTCCGGGGGGCGGTCGAACACTGAAGCTTTCTTT.

The DNA for the CDR3 is TGTGCCAGCAGCTTGATGCGGACTAGCGGGAGAGTGAATGAGCAGTTCTTC. This codes for CASSLMRTSGRVNEQFF. The chain couples TRBV5-4 to TRBJ2-1; 13 positions match TRBD2. In germline, CDR1 is SGHNT, CDR2 YYREEE (reference sequence). Unmatched junction bases numbered 8, after V lost 1 base and J lost 7 bases. The CDR3 spans 17 residues.